The entry below describes one T cell receptor (beta chain). The data were taken from a study of blood T cell repertoires in COVID-19. At the level of the study: The analysed material was cDNA or gDNA that came from T cells, B-cell-depleted T cells, or PBMCs.

Produced via immunoSEQ multiplex PCR; TCRdb's table is partial and in-frame only. This table holds over 60,000 clones, 82% found once. V was pared by 7 bases and J by 0 bases, with 8 bases of the junction left unmatched. The CDR3 loop spans 16 amino acids. Germline V lookup: CDR1 LGHDT, CDR2 YNNKEL (reference sequence). This receptor was obtained from a woman aged 80 or older with acute or convalescent COVID-19. What was sequenced was peripheral blood. The chain has TRBV3-1 (or the pseudogene TRBV3-2) and TRBJ2-4, with 8 nucleotides matching TRBD2. CDR3 sequence: CASTTSGNLAKNIQYF. The CDR3 coding sequence is TGTGCCAGCACCACTAGCGGAAACCTAGCCAAAAACATTCAGTACTTC.